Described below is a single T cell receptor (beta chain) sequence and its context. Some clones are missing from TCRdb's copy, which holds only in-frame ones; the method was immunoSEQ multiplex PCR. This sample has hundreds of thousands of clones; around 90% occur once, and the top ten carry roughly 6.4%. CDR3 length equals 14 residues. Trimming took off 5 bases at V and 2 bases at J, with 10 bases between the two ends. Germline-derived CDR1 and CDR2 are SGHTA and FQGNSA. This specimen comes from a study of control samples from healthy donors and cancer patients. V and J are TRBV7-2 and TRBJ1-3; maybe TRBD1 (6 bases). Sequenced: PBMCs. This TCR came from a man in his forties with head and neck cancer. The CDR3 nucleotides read TGTGCCAGCAGCAAAAACAGGGCTGGAAACACCATATATTTT. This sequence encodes CASSKNRAGNTIYF.